These 22 T cell receptor beta chains were sequenced from one sample in a study of CD8+CD57+ T cells in acquired aplastic anemia (dated by TCRdb to the late 2010s). Instrument used: Illumina HiSeq 2000. Genomic DNA was used as template for profiling of TCR beta VDJ combinations and CDR3 sequences. TCRdb reprocessed the public reads (quality trimming at Q25 with fastp, clone calling with MiXCR) and kept in-frame beta chains. Each CDR3 protein gets just one entry, which takes the most common genes and DNA from the rows behind it. This sample holds hundreds of thousands of distinct CDR3 sequences; approximately 86% were observed only once. Of the sample, about two fifths is held by the ten largest clones. Flow cytometry had shown CD8+CD57+ cell expansion in the patients selected for sequencing. Specimen: sorted CD4+, CD8+, or CD8+CD57+ T cells (not recorded which) from PBMCs. The receptors were gathered from a human donor with aplastic anemia.

V gene TRBV25-1 combines with J gene TRBJ2-5; 8 bases fit TRBD1. The CDR3 sequence is 16 residues long. The V segment lost 3 bases and the J segment 1 base; nucleotides outside the gene matches: 7. Germline V gene lookup returns CDR1 MGHDK and CDR2 SYGVNS. CDR3 sequence reads: CASSDRWQGAQETQYF. The CDR3 DNA reads TGTGCCAGCAGTGATCGTTGGCAGGGGGCCCAAGAGACCCAGTACTTC.

This sequence joins TRBV6-4 and TRBJ1-1; 9 bases fit TRBD1. Germline CDR1 MRHNA, CDR2 SNTAGT. The CDR3 runs 13 residues. Trimming removed 8 bases from V and 6 bases from J; junction bases left unmatched: 7. For the CDR3, the DNA is TGTGCCAGCGAGGACAGGGGTCCCCCTGAAGCTTTCTTT. It codes for CASEDRGPPEAFF.

Worth noting for this clonotype: The junction departs from germline at one end; a sequencing error may be responsible. The V call is TRBV7-3, the J call TRBJ2-5; weak D call: TRBD2 (5 bases). The CDR3 sequence is 14 residues long. Germline V CDR1 and CDR2: SGHTA, FQGTGA. The CDR3 DNA reads as TGTGCCAGCAGCAGAGGAGGCGAGCAAGAGGATGAAGCTTTC. It specifies CASSRGGEQEDEAF.

This clonotype was observed a single time. The chain couples TRBV7-2 to TRBJ2-7; TRBD1 matches at 10 bases. Germline-derived CDR1 and CDR2 are SGHTA and FQGNSA. J was trimmed by 1 base and V by 3 bases; bases with no gene match: 12. The CDR3 is made up of 18 amino acids. CDR3 loop: CASSLTGGVPTLSYEQYV. DNA for the CDR3: TGTGCCAGCAGCTTGACAGGGGGCGTACCTACACTGTCCTACGAGCAGTACGTC.

This rearrangement joins TRBV7-8 to TRBJ2-3, with D perhaps assigned TRBD1 or TRBD2 (6 bases each). The CDR3 covers 13 residues. Trimming took 6 bases from V and 14 from J, leaving 21 bases between them. Germline V gene sequence: CDR1 SGHVS, CDR2 FQNEAQ. CDR3 residues: CASRDGGSAKTYF. In DNA form, the CDR3 reads TGTGCCAGCAGGGACGGGGGCAGTGCCAAGACGTATTTT. Together with reference TRBV7-8 and TRBJ2-3, the CDR3 gives the full variable domain: GAGVSQSPRYKVAKRGQDVALRCDPISGHVSLFWYQQALGQGPEFLTYFQNEAQLDKSGLPSDRFFAERPEGSVSTLKIQRTQQEDSAVYLCASRDGGSAKTYFGPGTRLTVL.

This chain joins TRBV11-3 and TRBJ1-2; D is possibly TRBD1 (5 bases). Germline V gene lookup returns CDR1 SGHNT and CDR2 YENEEA. V was shortened by 5 bases and J by 5 bases, with 21 bases between the two germline ends. The CDR3 runs 16 residues. In DNA, the CDR3 is TGTGCCAGCAGCGCGGACCCGCCAGGGCTCGTATATGGCTACACCTTC. Its translation: CASSADPPGLVYGYTF.

The chain recombines TRBV5-5 with TRBJ1-6; TRBD1 matches at 10 bases. CDR3 length equals 16 residues. V was pared by 3 bases and J by 3 bases, with 3 bases of the junction left unmatched. The germline gives CDR1 SGHKS, CDR2 YYEKEE (reference sequence). CDR3 DNA: TGTGCCAGCAGCTGGGACAGGGGCGGCTATAATTCACCCCTCCACTTT. Amino acid sequence: CASSWDRGGYNSPLHF.

In the case of this clonotype: The final CDR3 position lacks the conserved phenylalanine or tryptophan, pointing to a likely read error. The DNA is omitted, as the CDR3 cannot be located on it reliably, and the CDR3 follows TCRdb's listing. The V call is TRBV24-1, the J call TRBJ1-4. The CDR3 totals 17 residues, both ends included. Germline lookup yields CDR1 KGHDR and CDR2 SFDVKD. This chain's CDR3 is CAISEFAGEQINEKLFL.

Only a few counts were recorded for this clonotype. One end of the junction is discordant with germline, which a read error may explain. The chain is built from TRBV9 and TRBJ2-1; 9 bases are shared with TRBD2. Per the germline V gene, CDR1 is SGDLS and CDR2 is YYNGEE. This CDR3 is 12 amino acids long. CDR3 nucleotide sequence: TGTGCCAGCAGTTTCCTAGCGGGAAGTCTGTCCTTC. Translation gives CASSFLAGSLSF.

About this clonotype itself: At one end the junction does not follow the germline gene, possibly because of a read error. The J gene is TRBJ2-3, the V gene TRBV15; D tentatively reads TRBD1 or TRBD2 (5 bases each). CDR3 size: 14 residues. Germline-derived CDR1 and CDR2 are LNHNV and YYDKDF (reference sequence). DNA for the CDR3: TGTGCCACCAGCGGCCGGGGCACAGACAAGCAGTATTACTTC. Translated: CATSGRGTDKQYYF.

This clonotype was seen just once. The chain carries TRBV7-7 and TRBJ2-7; weak D call: TRBD1 (6 bases). The CDR3 is 15 residues long. V gave up 5 bases and J gave up 2 bases, with 16 bases separating them. Germline CDR1 reads SSHAT; CDR2 reads FNYEAQ (reference sequence). As DNA, the CDR3 is TGTGCCAGCAGCCAACCCCTGGACAGTCCCTACGAGCAGTACTTC. As protein: CASSQPLDSPYEQYF.

The CDR3 reads CASSLAGETQWCYTF. The CDR3 region has the DNA TGTGCCAGCAGCTTAGCGGGGGAGACTCAGTGGTGCTACACCTTC. The chain carries TRBV9 and TRBJ1-2; tentative D call: TRBD1 (5 bases). The CDR3 length is 15 residues. V dropped 4 bases and J dropped 9 bases, with 22 bases sitting between them. The germline V gene encodes CDR1 SGDLS and CDR2 YYNGEE. The variable domain in full, with the rest retrieved from reference TRBV9 and TRBJ1-2, is DSGVTQTPKHLITATGQRVTLRCSPRSGDLSVYWYQQSLDQGLQFLIQYYNGEERAKGNILERFSAQQFPDLHSELNLSSLELGDSALYFCASSLAGETQWCYTFGSGTRLTVV.

This sequence joins TRBV7-9 and TRBJ2-2, with D tentatively TRBD2 (6 bases). Germline V gene sequence: CDR1 SEHNR, CDR2 FQNEAQ (reference sequence). The germline V and J ends were trimmed by 8 bases and 16 bases, with 20 bases remaining between them. This CDR3 contains 12 residues. The CDR3 DNA reads TGTGCCAGCTACCGGGGGAACGGGGAGAGGTTTTTT. It translates to CASYRGNGERFF.

Regarding this clonotype: At one boundary the junction diverges from the germline segment, which might be a read error. The chain is built from TRBV7-8 and TRBJ2-5, with TRBD2 as a possible D gene (6 bases). Germline CDR1 SGHVS, CDR2 FQNEAQ. The length of the CDR3 is 14 residues. CDR3: CASSLAGGAETQYF. In DNA form, the CDR3 reads TGTGCCAGCAGTTTAGCCGGGGGAGCGGAGACCCAGTACTTC.

This clonotype was detected once. This chain links TRBV7-3 with TRBJ2-7, with D uncertain. CDR1 and CDR2 (germline): SGHTA, FQGTGA. This CDR3 spans 12 amino acids. The V gene lost 1 base and the J gene lost 5 bases, with 6 bases spanning the gap. The CDR3 loop is CASSLNGNEQYF. CDR3 coding DNA: TGTGCCAGCAGCTTAAATGGGAACGAGCAGTACTTC.

At least ten counts were recorded for this clonotype. The CDR3 sequence: CASTGAGDNEQFF. CDR3 DNA sequence: TGTGCCAGCACCGGGGCCGGGGACAATGAGCAGTTCTTC. The chain links TRBV6-2 or TRBV6-3 to TRBJ2-1, with D perhaps TRBD1 or TRBD2 (5 bases each). The ends were cut back, 7 bases at V and 5 bases at J, with 12 bases in the middle. The CDR3 spans 13 residues. Germline V gene data show CDR1 as MNHEY and CDR2 as SVGEGT.

The chain uses TRBV19 and TRBJ2-1; D possibly uses TRBD1 or TRBD2 (6 bases each). Germline V CDR1 and CDR2: LNHDA, SQIVND (reference sequence). Trimming pared 7 bases from V and 4 bases from J, leaving 14 bases between. The CDR3 is made up of 14 amino acids. This CDR3 reads CASTQGRSYNEQFF. The DNA of the CDR3 is TGTGCCAGTACCCAGGGGAGGAGTTACAATGAGCAGTTCTTC.

V usage is TRBV10-3 and J usage is TRBJ1-1; D unresolved. CDR1 ENHRY and CDR2 SYGVKD come from the germline V gene. The CDR3 is 18 amino acids. Trimming removed 5 bases at V and 0 bases at J, with 22 bases between. The CDR3 loop reads CAISSRTPRAGMNTEAFF. In nucleotides, the CDR3 is TGTGCCATCAGTTCCCGGACCCCCCGGGCAGGCATGAACACTGAAGCTTTCTTT.

This chain joins TRBV7-2 and TRBJ1-5; TRBD1 aligns across 9 bases. The CDR3 length is 13 residues. Trimming at V came to 11 bases and at J to 5 bases, leaving 7 bases not matched to a gene. Germline-derived CDR1 and CDR2 are SGHTA and FQGNSA. The CDR3 loop is CAWRQGEDQPQHF. Written as DNA, the CDR3 is TGTGCCTGGAGACAGGGGGAGGATCAGCCCCAGCATTTT.

To note about this clonotype: A read error may produce the germline difference seen at one junction end. The chain links TRBV7-3 to TRBJ2-3; tentatively, D is TRBD1 or TRBD2 (6 bases each). CDR3 length: 13 amino acids. Germline V gene data show CDR1 as SGHTA and CDR2 as FQGTGA. CDR3 in amino acids: CASGDGGTETPHF. CDR3 in DNA: TGTGCCAGCGGGGACGGGGGCACCGAGACGCCGCATTTT.

V is TRBV15 and J is TRBJ2-5; D may be TRBD2 (5 bases). This CDR3 spans 14 amino acids. V lost 5 bases, J lost 10 bases, and 20 bases lay in between. Germline CDR1 reads LNHNV; CDR2 reads YYDKDF (reference sequence). CDR3 in DNA: TGTGCCACCAGCGGGCGGGCCCGACAAGAGGACCAGTACTTC. Encoded protein: CATSGRARQEDQYF.

Concerning this clonotype: At one end, the junction sequence differs from germline, possibly due to a read error. The gene calls are TRBV7-6 and TRBJ2-1, with 9 bases aligning to TRBD2. The CDR3 has 16 residues. Germline assignment: CDR1 SGHVS and CDR2 FNYEAQ. The CDR3, as DNA: TGTGCCAGCAGCTTAGAAAGAAGCGGGGGGAGCAATGAGCAGTTCTTT. It yields the protein CASSLERSGGSNEQFF. Full variable domain (outside the CDR3, taken from reference TRBV7-6 and TRBJ2-1): GAGVSQSPRYKVTKRGQDVALRCDPISGHVSLYWYRQALGQGPEFLTYFNYEAQQDKSGLPNDRFSAERPEGSISTLTIQRTEQRDSAMYRCASSLERSGGSNEQFFGPGTRLTVL.